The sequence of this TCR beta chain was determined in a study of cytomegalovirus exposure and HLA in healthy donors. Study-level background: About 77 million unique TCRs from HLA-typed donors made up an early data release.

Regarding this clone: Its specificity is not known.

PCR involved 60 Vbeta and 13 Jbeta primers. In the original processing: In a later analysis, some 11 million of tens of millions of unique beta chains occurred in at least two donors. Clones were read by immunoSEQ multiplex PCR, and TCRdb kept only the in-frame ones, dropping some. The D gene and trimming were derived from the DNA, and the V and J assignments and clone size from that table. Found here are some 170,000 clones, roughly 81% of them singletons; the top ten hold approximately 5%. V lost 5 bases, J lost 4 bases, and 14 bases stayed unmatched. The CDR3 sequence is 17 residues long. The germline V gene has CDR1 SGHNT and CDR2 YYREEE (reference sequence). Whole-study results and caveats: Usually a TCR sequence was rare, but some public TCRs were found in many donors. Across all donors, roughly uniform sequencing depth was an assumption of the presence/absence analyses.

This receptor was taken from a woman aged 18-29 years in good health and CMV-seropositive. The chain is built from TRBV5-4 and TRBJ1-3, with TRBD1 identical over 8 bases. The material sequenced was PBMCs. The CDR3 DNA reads TGTGCCAGCAGTTCCCGGGCAGGGGGCGCGGGGGGAAACACCATATATTTT. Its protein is CASSSRAGGAGGNTIYF.